Here is one T cell receptor (beta chain) with its context. Its antigen target is currently unknown. Base qualities are not at hand, and no much larger clone is one base apart. The time point label on this specimen signifies: cells obtained before transplantation from donor or recipient. CD3+CD4+ and CD3+CD8+ populations were FACS-sorted from unstimulated pre-transplant donor and recipient cells taken from spleen or lymph nodes. This specimen comes from a study of graft-versus-host responses after intestinal transplantation (dated by TCRdb to the early 2020s). Describing the broader study: The transplants that recipients got were multivisceral, liver-intestinal, or isolated intestinal. A cohort of fewer than 25 intestinal transplant recipients, including one retransplant, was enrolled, and 3 patients lacking pretransplant specimens were excluded. Every recipient was given anti-thymocyte globulin induction, then maintenance tacrolimus and steroids for around three years. Donor T cell macrochimerism was defined as a peak of at least 4% donor T cells among recipient peripheral blood mononuclear cells. After intestinal transplantation, graft-versus-host and host-versus-graft alloreactive T cell clones in the graft, circulation and bone marrow were tracked using bulk TCR-beta CDR3 sequencing. Samples from a few later patients were sequenced in-house on an Illumina MiSeq with MiXCR processing rather than by the commercial service. To identify alloreactive clones, pre-transplant mixed lymphocyte reaction products were sequenced and compared with unstimulated pre-transplant donor and recipient T cells. General study outcomes and caveats: Peak levels of circulating GvH clones were associated with declines in HvG clones early after transplant. GvH clones were detected in recipient bone marrow, and some appeared earlier in ileal mucosa or blood, consistent with an intestinal mucosal origin. Patients with donor T cell macrochimerism had high GvH to HvG T cell clonal ratios in their allografts. Conclusions were limited by the relatively low number and heterogeneity of intestinal transplant patients.

Libraries came from the immunoSEQ multiplex PCR assay. In most patients, genomic DNA was isolated using the Qiagen DNeasy Blood and Tissue Kit and sent frozen to Adaptive Biotechnologies for TCR sequencing. For most patients, genomic DNA was subjected to high-throughput TCR-beta CDR3 sequencing by Adaptive Biotechnologies. The original pipeline was this. TCR sequencing data for approximately 17 patients were retrieved from Adaptive's ImmunoSEQ software; a few other patients were processed with MiXCR and VDJtools. To correct CD4 versus CD8 sorting errors, any sequence found in both subsets at a frequency ratio below 5:1 was removed. CDR3 nucleotide sequences shared by donor and recipient were removed because the origin of these sequences could not be assigned. To count as alloreactive, a clone needed at least 2-fold expansion over unstimulated cells and a minimum CFSE-low frequency of 0.002% (template counts) or 0.001% (read counts). Clones detected in sequenced pre-transplant spleen, lymph node, or MLR CFSE-low populations of the donor or recipient were defined as mappable. The cumulative frequency of alloreactive clones was calculated as a percentage of all sequences, weighted by copy number. Drawn from immuneACCESS, this table holds only the in-frame rearrangements with V and J called that TCRdb kept. Clones are partly lost; checked studies trace under half to an unresolved V gene and leave the rest unexplained. Clone size and V and J calls were adopted from that table, with D and trimming inferred from the DNA. In this sample the table shows approximately 79,000 clones, about four fifths of which occur a single time. The leading ten clones occupy 0.65% to 0.85% of the sample.

The source of this sequence is a human donor who received an intestinal transplant. Sequencing was performed on unstimulated CD4+ T cells sorted from spleen or lymph node cells, taken before intestinal transplant.

CDR3 loop: CASSPRGDRVYGYTF. The nucleotide sequence is TGTGCCAGCAGCCCCAGAGGAGACCGGGTCTATGGCTACACCTTC. The chain uses TRBV7-9 and TRBJ1-2; no D gene can be assigned with confidence. Taken from the germline V gene (reference sequence), the CDR1 and CDR2 loops are SEHNR and FQNEAQ. The V end loses 5 bases and the J end loses 4 bases, and a stretch of 17 bases separates them. There are 15 amino acids in the CDR3, from cysteine to phenylalanine inclusive. CDR3 DNA only is kept here, 45 bases in frame from base 1. Reference TRBV7-9 and TRBJ1-2 genes cover what lies past the CDR3, so the full variable domain is DTGVSQNPRHKITKRGQNVTFRCDPISEHNRLYWYRQTLGQGPEFLTYFQNEAQLEKSRLLSDRFSAERPKGSFSTLEIQRTEQGDSAMYLCASSPRGDRVYGYTFGSGTRLTVV.